The sequence of this TCR beta chain was determined in a study of shared clonotypes between healthy human individuals. Whole-study findings and limits: Sampling covered blood only; tissue repertoires likely differ.

CDR3 length equals 16 residues. Germline CDR1 SGHDT, CDR2 YYEEEE. Trimming took off 0 bases at V and 0 bases at J, with 13 bases between the two ends. CD8 cells classed as naive were CD45RO-negative and positively selected for CCR7, excluding terminally differentiated effector memory CD45RA+ cells. The healthy adult donors were HIV-negative and reported no recent acute infections or vaccinations. A remark on this clone: The antigen remains unidentified.

Sequenced by immunoSEQ multiplex PCR; TCRdb stores in-frame clones only, minus some. Counted here are about 800,000 clones, roughly 96% occurring once; the ten biggest clones make up about 0.25%. Sequencing used naive CD8+ T cells sorted from blood. The chain has TRBV5-6 and TRBJ2-7, with a possible D match to TRBD1 (5 bases). The origin of this receptor is a young man in good health. The DNA of the CDR3 is TGTGCCAGCAGCTTGGCCGCAGGGCCTAGCTCCTACGAGCAGTACTTC. Translating it yields CASSLAAGPSSYEQYF.